A single sample gave rise to the 10 T cell receptor beta chains below, sequenced in a study of breast tumors, draining lymph nodes, adjacent tissues. MiXCR was run by TCRdb on the multiplex PCR reads, yielding one entry per CDR3 protein. This sample yields roughly 120,000 distinct CDR3 sequences, of which nearly 20% are seen a single time; around 3.5% belongs to the top ten. Breast cancer patients provided tissue from their axillary draining lymph nodes. Sequences were obtained from axillary lymph node tissue. The receptor source for this set is a female donor with breast cancer. Some clones in this sample may be carry-over from other donors' samples.

This clonotype has at least ten counts. V and J are TRBV10-1 and TRBJ2-3; 9 bases line up with TRBD2. The CDR3 sequence is 14 residues long. CDR1 and CDR2 from the germline V gene are WNHNN and SYGVQD (reference sequence). V lost 6 bases to trimming and J lost 4 bases; unmatched junction nucleotides: 5. Written as DNA, the CDR3 is TGCGCCAGCAGCCAGCGGGGGGCCTCAGATACGCAGTATTTT. Its protein is CASSQRGASDTQYF.

This clonotype was observed at least ten times. The rearrangement uses TRBV5-1 and TRBJ2-5; 7 bases map to TRBD1. The V segment lost 3 bases and the J segment 4 bases; nucleotides outside the gene matches: 9. This CDR3 has 15 amino acids. The germline V gene encodes CDR1 SGHRS and CDR2 YFSETQ. The CDR3 nucleotides read TGCGCCAGCAGCTCGCGACAGGGAATTGGAGAGACCCAGTACTTC. Its translation is CASSSRQGIGETQYF.

In its sample, this clonotype was seen many times. The chain uses TRBV24-1 and TRBJ2-3; 10 bases agree with TRBD2. Trimming cost V 4 bases and J 2 bases; bases outside gene matches: 5. This CDR3 region has 16 residues. CDR1 and CDR2 (germline): KGHDR, SFDVKD. The CDR3 region is CATSDSGLAATDTQYF. DNA for the CDR3: TGTGCCACCAGTGACTCCGGACTAGCGGCCACAGATACGCAGTATTTT.

This clonotype was seen many times. The genes are TRBV5-4 and TRBJ2-7, with unresolved D. This CDR3 has 15 residues. V was trimmed by 2 bases and J by 1 base, leaving 13 bases between them. CDR1 and CDR2 (germline): SGHNT, YYREEE (reference sequence). Here the CDR3 DNA reads TGTGCCAGCAGCTTAAAGACTGGCCCTTCCTACGAGCAGTACTTC. Protein sequence: CASSLKTGPSYEQYF.

The rearrangement joins TRBV20-1 to TRBJ2-1; D is perhaps TRBD1 (5 bases). The CDR3 spans 14 residues. From germline, CDR1 is DFQATT and CDR2 SNEGSKA (reference sequence). Trimming removed 6 bases from V and 5 bases from J, with 17 bases in between. In DNA, the CDR3 is TGCAGTGCCGACCCTCCCCAACAGGACAATGAGCAGTTCTTC. Protein: CSADPPQQDNEQFF.

This clonotype has at least ten counts. This chain joins TRBV5-1 and TRBJ1-5; D perhaps matches TRBD1 (5 bases). Trimming removed 4 bases at V and 0 bases at J, with 20 bases between. CDR3 size: 18 residues. Per germline, CDR1 SGHRS and CDR2 YFSETQ. CDR3 region: CASSPYPGSGNSNQPQHF. CDR3 bases: TGCGCCAGCAGCCCCTATCCGGGTTCAGGGAATAGCAATCAGCCCCAGCATTTT.

Worth noting for this clonotype: Sequence at one end of the junction differs from germline and may be a read error. CDR3 nucleotide sequence: TGTGCCAGCAGCGCCCGGAACAGGGCTCAAACCGGGGAGCTGTCTTTT. The encoded protein is CASSARNRAQTGELSF. The chain employs TRBV9 and TRBJ2-2; tentative D call: TRBD1 (6 bases). This CDR3 is 16 amino acids long. Germline CDR1 is SGDLS and CDR2 is YYNGEE. The whole variable domain, filled in from reference TRBV9 and TRBJ2-2, reads DSGVTQTPKHLITATGQRVTLRCSPRSGDLSVYWYQQSLDQGLQFLIQYYNGEERAKGNILERFSAQQFPDLHSELNLSSLELGDSALYFCASSARNRAQTGELSFGEGSRLTVL.

This clonotype came up many times. The chain couples TRBV19 to TRBJ2-1; 9 nucleotides line up with TRBD2. Looked up from germline, CDR1 is LNHDA and CDR2 is SQIVND (reference sequence). J was trimmed by 6 bases and V by 3 bases; bases with no gene match: 12. The CDR3 length is 17 residues. The CDR3 DNA is TGTGCCAGTAGTATCCCCCCTAGGGCGGGAGGGTCCAATGAGCAGTTCTTC. Protein product: CASSIPPRAGGSNEQFF.

Comments on this clonotype: A much larger clonotype is one base distant, so this may be a read error. CDR3 in DNA: TGTGCCAACAGCTTCGAGGGGGGCTACCAAGAGACCCAGTACTTC. Protein product: CANSFEGGYQETQYF. The chain carries TRBV5-6 and TRBJ2-5, with D perhaps being TRBD1 or TRBD2 (6 bases each). Per the germline V gene, CDR1 is SGHDT and CDR2 is YYEEEE. This CDR3 is built from 15 residues.

Ten or more counts support this clonotype. V gene TRBV19 combines with J gene TRBJ2-2; either TRBD1 or TRBD2 may fit D (5 bases each). The V end was cut by 6 bases, the J end by 4 bases, with 18 bases between. CDR3 size: 16 residues. Germline CDR1 reads LNHDA; CDR2 reads SQIVND (reference sequence). In DNA form, the CDR3 reads TGTGCCAGTAGCCTCCCCACGGGACGTGGCACCGGGGAGCTGTTTTTT. Its protein product is CASSLPTGRGTGELFF. Full variable domain (outside the CDR3, taken from reference TRBV19 and TRBJ2-2): DGGITQSPKYLFRKEGQNVTLSCEQNLNHDAMYWYRQDPGQGLRLIYYSQIVNDFQKGDIAEGYSVSREKKESFPLTVTSAQKNPTAFYLCASSLPTGRGTGELFFGEGSRLTVL.